This TCR beta chain originates from a study of T cell responses to AZD1222 COVID-19 vaccine. Generated by immunoSEQ multiplex PCR, the TCRdb table keeps only in-frame clones and is missing some. The data contain over 150,000 clones, 80% to 90% of them seen just once; the ten biggest clones take up 11%. This CDR3 comprises 14 residues. The germline gives CDR1 KGHDR, CDR2 SFDVKD. V lost 4 bases, J lost 7 bases, and 5 bases stayed unmatched. This material consisted of peripheral blood, taken 28 days after the second AZD1222 dose. V is TRBV24-1 and J is TRBJ1-5; TRBD1 matches at 8 bases. The origin of this receptor is an adult who received the AZD1222 COVID-19 vaccine. CDR3 region: CATSEAGQAQPQHF. In nucleotides, the CDR3 is TGTGCCACCAGTGAGGCGGGACAGGCGCAGCCCCAGCATTTT.